These 10 T cell receptor beta chains originate from one sample sequenced in a study of human CD8 memory T cell subsets. TCR beta was sequenced from UMI-tagged 5' RACE libraries. TCRdb reprocessed the 5' RACE reads, keeping one entry per CDR3 protein, no DNA. The specimen's table records several thousand distinct CDR3 sequences. The identity of TPEX cells was that of CCR7+ PD-1+ TIGIT+ early memory CD8+ T cells with exhausted-like traits. The sample was CD8+ T cells from PBMCs. The receptors here all came from a human donor in good health.

V and J are TRBV7-6 and TRBJ2-7. This CDR3 region has 12 residues. Germline CDR1 and CDR2: SGHVS and FNYEAQ. Here the CDR3 reads CASSSDGYEQYF. Combining the CDR3 with reference TRBV7-6 and TRBJ2-7 gives the whole variable domain GAGVSQSPRYKVTKRGQDVALRCDPISGHVSLYWYRQALGQGPEFLTYFNYEAQQDKSGLPNDRFSAERPEGSISTLTIQRTEQRDSAMYRCASSSDGYEQYFGPGTRLTVT.

The chain is built from TRBV5-6 and TRBJ1-5; TCRdb selects TRBD1, and the lack of DNA leaves this call unchecked. Germline values: CDR1 SGHDT, CDR2 YYEEEE. The CDR3 extends over 15 amino acids. CDR3 protein: CASSRNDRDYQPQHF.

The CDR3 loop reads CASSLGGEIYEQYF. J is TRBJ2-7 and V is TRBV5-1. The CDR3 sequence is 14 residues long. In germline, CDR1 is SGHRS, CDR2 YFSETQ.

The chain has TRBV6-1 and TRBJ2-3; TCRdb names TRBD1, which stays unverified in the absence of DNA. CDR3 length equals 16 residues. Germline-derived CDR1 and CDR2 are MNHNS and SASEGT. This CDR3 reads CASSDRGGGPTDTQYF.

This chain connects TRBV5-4 to TRBJ2-1; TCRdb gives TRBD2 as the D gene, but with no DNA this cannot be confirmed. The germline V gene has CDR1 SGHNT and CDR2 YYREEE (reference sequence). This CDR3 is built from 15 residues. The CDR3 sequence is CASLGGLAGEDEQFF.

This rearrangement joins TRBV7-9 to TRBJ1-5; the TCRdb call, TRBD1, lacks DNA for checking. CDR1 and CDR2 (germline): SEHNR, FQNEAQ (reference sequence). CDR3 length equals 14 residues. This chain's CDR3 is CASSQITGQGPQHF.

The CDR3 sequence: CASSMRSGFGNIQYF. The gene calls are TRBV19 and TRBJ2-4. Looked up from germline, CDR1 is LNHDA and CDR2 is SQIVND (reference sequence). The CDR3 length is 15 residues.

This chain joins TRBV3-1 and TRBJ2-2. This CDR3 spans 11 amino acids. Germline-derived CDR1 and CDR2 are LGHDT and YNNKEL (reference sequence). CDR3 region: CASTISGELFF.

Its frequency marks this clonotype as medium-sized. The rearrangement links TRBV4-3 to TRBJ1-1. This CDR3 is built from 15 residues. Germline values: CDR1 LGHNA, CDR2 YSLEER. The CDR3 region is CASSQDFASNTEAFF.

This chain's CDR3 is CAISEAGTTSYEQYF. The chain employs TRBV10-3 and TRBJ2-7; TCRdb's D call of TRBD1 is untestable without DNA. The CDR3 has 15 amino acids. Looked up from germline, CDR1 is ENHRY and CDR2 is SYGVKD.